The entry below gives a single TCR beta chain sequence along with its context. As yet, its antigen is unknown. The CDR3 is made up of 13 amino acids. Per germline, CDR1 PRHDT and CDR2 FYEKMQ (reference sequence). Trimming shortened V by 5 bases and J by 4 bases, and 9 bases separated the two germline ends. The table came from immunoSEQ multiplex PCR; TCRdb's copy has only in-frame clones and leaves some out. This sample yields 70,000 or so clones, of which roughly 84% are seen a single time; approximately 4.7% belongs to the top ten. The data derive from a study of PD-L1 blockade in urothelial cancer. Overall study results and limits: Pretreatment TCR clonality in blood under the median foretold superior survival. At the 3-week point, tumor-associated blood clones expanded more in durable-benefit patients.

Sequencing was performed on PBMCs, taken around atezolizumab (anti-PD-L1) treatment. V gene TRBV13 combines with J gene TRBJ1-3, with D tentatively TRBD1 (5 bases). This clonotype originated in a man aged 65 to 79 with urothelial cancer. CDR3 sequence: CASSKGRGNTIYF. The DNA for the CDR3 is TGTGCCAGCAGCAAGGGGCGAGGAAACACCATATATTTT.